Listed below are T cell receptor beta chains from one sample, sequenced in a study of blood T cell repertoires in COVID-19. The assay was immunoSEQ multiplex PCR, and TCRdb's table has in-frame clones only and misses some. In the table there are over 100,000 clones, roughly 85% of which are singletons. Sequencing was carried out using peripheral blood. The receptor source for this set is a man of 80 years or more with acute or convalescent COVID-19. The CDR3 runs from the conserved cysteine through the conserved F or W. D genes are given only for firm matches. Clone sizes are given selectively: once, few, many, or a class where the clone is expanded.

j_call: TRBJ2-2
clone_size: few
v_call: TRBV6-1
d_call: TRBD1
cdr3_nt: TGTGCCAGCAGTGAAGTGGCAGGGGGCCCCGGGGAGCTGTTTTTT
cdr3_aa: CASSEVAGGPGELFF

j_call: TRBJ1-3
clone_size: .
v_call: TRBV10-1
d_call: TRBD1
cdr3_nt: TGCGCCAGCAGAGACAGGGTTCGCTCTGGAAACACCATATATTTT
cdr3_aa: CASRDRVRSGNTIYF

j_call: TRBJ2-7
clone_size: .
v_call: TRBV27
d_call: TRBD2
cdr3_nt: TGTGCCAGCAGTTCCGCTAGCGGGGCGTCCTACGAGCAGTACTTC
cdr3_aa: CASSSASGASYEQYF

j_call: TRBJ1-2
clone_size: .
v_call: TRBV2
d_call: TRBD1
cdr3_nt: TGTGCCAGCAGTGGGACAGGGGCGCACTATGGCTACACCTTC
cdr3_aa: CASSGTGAHYGYTF

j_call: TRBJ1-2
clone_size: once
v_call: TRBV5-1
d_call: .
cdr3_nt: TGCGCCAGCAGCTTGGTCGGGGTAGGAGGCTATGGCTACACCTTC
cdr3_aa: CASSLVGVGGYGYTF

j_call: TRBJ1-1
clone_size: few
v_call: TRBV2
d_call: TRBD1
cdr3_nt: TGTGCCAGCACAGACCAGGGACAGGGGAACACTGAAGCTTTCTTT
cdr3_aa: CASTDQGQGNTEAFF

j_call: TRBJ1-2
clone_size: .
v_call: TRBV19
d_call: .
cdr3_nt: TGTGCCAGTAGTATGGGGGGAGGCTACACCTTC
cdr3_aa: CASSMGGGYTF

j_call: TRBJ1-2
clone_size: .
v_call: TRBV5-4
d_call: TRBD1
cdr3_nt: TGTGCCAGCAGCTCATGGGGGTACAGGGGAGCCTATGGCTACACCTTC
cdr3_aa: CASSSWGYRGAYGYTF

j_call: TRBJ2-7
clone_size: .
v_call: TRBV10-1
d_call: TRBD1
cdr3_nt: TGCGCCAGCAGCCGGGACAGGGGCCGGCGGCATCGCCCCTACGAGCAGTACTTC
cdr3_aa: CASSRDRGRRHRPYEQYF

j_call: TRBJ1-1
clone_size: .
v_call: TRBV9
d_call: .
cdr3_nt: TGTGCCAGCAGCGTAGGCCCGGGGAACACTGAAGCTTTCTTT
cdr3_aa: CASSVGPGNTEAFF

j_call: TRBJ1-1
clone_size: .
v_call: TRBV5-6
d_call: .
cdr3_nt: TGTGCCAGCAGCTTGGGAGAGGGACACAGGAACACTGAAGCTTTCTTT
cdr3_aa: CASSLGEGHRNTEAFF

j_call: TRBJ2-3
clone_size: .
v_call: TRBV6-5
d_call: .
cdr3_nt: TGTGCCAGCAGTTCTACCCTCGTCCTCCCAGATACGCAGTATTTT
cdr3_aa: CASSSTLVLPDTQYF

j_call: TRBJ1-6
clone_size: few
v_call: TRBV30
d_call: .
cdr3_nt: TGTGCCTGGAATATGTACAGGAGCTCCTATAATTCACCCCTCCACTTT
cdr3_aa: CAWNMYRSSYNSPLHF

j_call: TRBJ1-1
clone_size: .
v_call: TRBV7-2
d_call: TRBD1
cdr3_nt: TGTGCCAGCAGCCAACGGACAGGGAACACTGAAGCTTTCTTT
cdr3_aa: CASSQRTGNTEAFF

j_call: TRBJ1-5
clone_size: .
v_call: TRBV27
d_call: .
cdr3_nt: TGTGCCAGCAGTTCCCAATCCTCAGGGCGAACCCCTTCTGGTAGCAATCAGCCCCAGCATTTT
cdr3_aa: CASSSQSSGRTPSGSNQPQHF

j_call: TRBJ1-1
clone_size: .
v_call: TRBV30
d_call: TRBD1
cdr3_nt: TGTGCCTGGAGTGCGACAGGGCAGACTGAAGCTTTCTTT
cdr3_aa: CAWSATGQTEAFF

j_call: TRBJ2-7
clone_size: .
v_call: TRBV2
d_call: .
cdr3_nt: TGTGCCAGCAGCCCCCGGACTGGTTCCTACGAGCAGTACTTC
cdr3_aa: CASSPRTGSYEQYF

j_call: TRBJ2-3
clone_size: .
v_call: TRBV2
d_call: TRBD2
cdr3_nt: TGTGCCAGATCTCCGGGACTAACGACAGATACGCAGTATTTT
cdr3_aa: CARSPGLTTDTQYF

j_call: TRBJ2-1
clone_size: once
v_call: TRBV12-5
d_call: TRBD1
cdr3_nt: TGTGCTAGTGCTCGGACAGGGGAAAGTGAGCAGTTCTTC
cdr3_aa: CASARTGESEQFF

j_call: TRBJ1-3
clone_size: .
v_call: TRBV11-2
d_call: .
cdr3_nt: TGTGCCAGCAGCCCAACCACAGGGAACACCATATATTTT
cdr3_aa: CASSPTTGNTIYF

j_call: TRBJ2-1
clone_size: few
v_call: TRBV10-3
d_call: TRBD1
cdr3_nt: TGTGCCATCAGTGAGCCTGTACAGGGGAATGAGCAGTTCTTC
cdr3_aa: CAISEPVQGNEQFF

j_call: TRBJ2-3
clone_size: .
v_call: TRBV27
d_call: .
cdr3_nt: TGTGCCACCAGGGTAGCGGTGCTCACAGATACGCAGTATTTT
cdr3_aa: CATRVAVLTDTQYF

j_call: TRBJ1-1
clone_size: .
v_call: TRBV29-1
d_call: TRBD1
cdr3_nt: TGCAGCGTTGAATTCAGCCGGGACAGGGGATGGAACACTGAAGCTTTCTTT
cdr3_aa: CSVEFSRDRGWNTEAFF

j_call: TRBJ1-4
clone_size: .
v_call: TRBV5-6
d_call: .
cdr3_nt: TGTGCCAGCAGCTTAAGAGTCGGCGGAAATGAAAAACTGTTTTTT
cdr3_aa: CASSLRVGGNEKLFF

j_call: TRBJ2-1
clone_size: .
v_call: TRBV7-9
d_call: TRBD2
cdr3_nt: TGTGCCAGCAGCTTCCCTAGACTAGCGGGGGATTACAATGAGCAGTTCTTC
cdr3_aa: CASSFPRLAGDYNEQFF

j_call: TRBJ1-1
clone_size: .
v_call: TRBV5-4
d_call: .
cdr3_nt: TGTGCCAGCAGCCGGGGACGTGACGAAACAGGGTTGGCTTTCTTT
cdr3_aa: CASSRGRDETGLAFF

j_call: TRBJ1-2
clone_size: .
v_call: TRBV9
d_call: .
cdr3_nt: TGTGCCAGCAGCGTGGACAGATTTAGCTATGGCTACACCTTC
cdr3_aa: CASSVDRFSYGYTF

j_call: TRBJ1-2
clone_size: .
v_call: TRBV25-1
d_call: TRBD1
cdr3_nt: TGTGCCAGCAGTGAAACCGGGTTGGGACAGGGAAAGGGCTACACCTTC
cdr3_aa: CASSETGLGQGKGYTF

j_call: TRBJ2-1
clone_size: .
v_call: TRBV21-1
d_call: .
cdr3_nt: TGTGCCAGCAGCCCCGAAAAAGGGACTAGCGGGAGCAGAACCTACAATGAGCAGTTCTTC
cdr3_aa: CASSPEKGTSGSRTYNEQFF

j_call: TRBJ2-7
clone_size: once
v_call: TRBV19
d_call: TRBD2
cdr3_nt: TGTGCCAGTAGTACAGGACTAGCGGGAAACGAGCAGTACTTC
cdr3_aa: CASSTGLAGNEQYF

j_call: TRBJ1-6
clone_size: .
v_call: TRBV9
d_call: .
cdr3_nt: TGTGCCAGCACCCTAGCGGGTGGAAATAATTCACCCCTCCACTTT
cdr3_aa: CASTLAGGNNSPLHF

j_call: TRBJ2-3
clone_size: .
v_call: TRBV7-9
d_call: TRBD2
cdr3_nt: TGTGCCAGCAGCCCAAGCGGGACTTACACAGATACGCAGTATTTT
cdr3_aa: CASSPSGTYTDTQYF

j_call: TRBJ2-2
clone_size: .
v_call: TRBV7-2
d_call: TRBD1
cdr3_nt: TGTGCCAGCAGCACCGGACAGGCGACGAACACCGGGGAGCTGTTTTTT
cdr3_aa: CASSTGQATNTGELFF

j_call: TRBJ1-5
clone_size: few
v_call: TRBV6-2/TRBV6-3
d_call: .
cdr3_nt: TGTGCCAGCAGCCCCGGGGAGCGACGCAATCAGCCCCAGCATTTT
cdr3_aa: CASSPGERRNQPQHF

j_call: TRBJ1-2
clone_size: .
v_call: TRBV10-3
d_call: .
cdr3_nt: TGTGCCATCAGTGAGTCTAGCAGCGTGTATGGCTACACCTTC
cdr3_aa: CAISESSSVYGYTF

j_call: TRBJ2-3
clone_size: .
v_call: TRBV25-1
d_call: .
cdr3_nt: TGTGCCAGCAGTGAATTTCGACTTAGCACAGATACGCAGTATTTT
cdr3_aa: CASSEFRLSTDTQYF

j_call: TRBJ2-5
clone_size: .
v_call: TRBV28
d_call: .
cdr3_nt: TGTGCCAGCACTCAAGCAAAAGAGACCCAGTACTTC
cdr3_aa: CASTQAKETQYF

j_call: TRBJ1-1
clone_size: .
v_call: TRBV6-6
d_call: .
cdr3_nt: TGTGCCAGCAGTCGGGACCGTCTGAGGGCTGAAGCTTTCTTT
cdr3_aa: CASSRDRLRAEAFF

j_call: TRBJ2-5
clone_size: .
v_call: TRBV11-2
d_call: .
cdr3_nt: TGTGCCAGCAGCCCAACCCCGGGACAACAAGAGACCCAGTACTTC
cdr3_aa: CASSPTPGQQETQYF

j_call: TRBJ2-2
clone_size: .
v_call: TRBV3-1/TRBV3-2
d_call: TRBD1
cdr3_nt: TGTGCCAGCAGCACAGGGGGCGCGAGCGGGGAGCTGTTTTTT
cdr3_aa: CASSTGGASGELFF

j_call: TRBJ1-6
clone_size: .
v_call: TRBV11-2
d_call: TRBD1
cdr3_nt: TGTGCCAGCAGCTCCCTTGGGACAGGTCCGGATTCACCCCTCCACTTT
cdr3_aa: CASSSLGTGPDSPLHF

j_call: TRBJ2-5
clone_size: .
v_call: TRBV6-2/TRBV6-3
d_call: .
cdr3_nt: TGTGCCAGCAGTTACCTGGGGGCACACCAAGAGACCCAGTACTTC
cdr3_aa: CASSYLGAHQETQYF

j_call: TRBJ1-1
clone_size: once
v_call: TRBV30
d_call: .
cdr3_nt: TGTGCCTGGGGGTTCCGCCCGGACACTGAAGCTTTCTTT
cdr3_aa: CAWGFRPDTEAFF

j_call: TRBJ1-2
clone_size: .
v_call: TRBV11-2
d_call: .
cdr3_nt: TGTGCCAGCGGTATGAGCTATGGCTACACCTTC
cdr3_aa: CASGMSYGYTF

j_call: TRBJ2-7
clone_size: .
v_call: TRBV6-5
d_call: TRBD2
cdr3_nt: TGTGCCAGCAGTTACGGACTAGCGGGAGGCTACGAGCAGTACTTC
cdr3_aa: CASSYGLAGGYEQYF

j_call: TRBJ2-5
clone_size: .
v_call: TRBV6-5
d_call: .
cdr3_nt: TGTGCCAGCAGGGGCGAGACCCAGTACTTC
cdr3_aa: CASRGETQYF